These 29 T cell receptor beta chains share one sample of origin, sequenced in a study of blood T cell repertoires in COVID-19. Generated by immunoSEQ multiplex PCR, the TCRdb table keeps only in-frame clones and is missing some. The sample records fewer than 400,000 clones, over 75% being singletons. Sequencing was done on a sample of PBMCs or T cells enriched from blood (not recorded which). The source of these receptors is a man aged 25 to 40 who had recovered from COVID-19.

V is TRBV5-3 and J is TRBJ1-1; D is unclear. TRBV5-3 counts as an open reading frame of uncertain function. The CDR3 runs to 14 residues. Trimming left V 4 bases short and J 1 base short, with 11 bases between. The CDR3 nucleotides read TGTGCCAGAAGCCCCCGTGAGAAGAACACTGAAGCTTTCTTT. This translates into CARSPREKNTEAFF.

CDR3 sequence: CASSATLKTEAFF. As DNA, the CDR3 is TGTGCCAGCAGCGCGACATTAAAAACTGAAGCTTTCTTT. The gene calls are TRBV9 and TRBJ1-1; D gene unclear. Trimming shortened V by 3 bases and J by 5 bases, and 11 bases separated the two germline ends. This CDR3 has 13 amino acids. The germline V gene encodes CDR1 SGDLS and CDR2 YYNGEE. The entire variable domain, with the rest obtained from reference TRBV9 and TRBJ1-1, is as follows: DSGVTQTPKHLITATGQRVTLRCSPRSGDLSVYWYQQSLDQGLQFLIQYYNGEERAKGNILERFSAQQFPDLHSELNLSSLELGDSALYFCASSATLKTEAFFGQGTRLTVV.

This clone was recorded once. V is TRBV5-5 and J is TRBJ1-2, with D possibly TRBD1 on 6 matching bases. With 0 bases removed from V and 2 bases from J, the gap between germline ends came to 8 bases. Germline assignment: CDR1 SGHKS and CDR2 YYEKEE (reference sequence). The CDR3 runs to 14 residues. This CDR3 reads CASSLDRANYGYTF. The CDR3 DNA is TGTGCCAGCAGCTTGGACAGGGCGAACTATGGCTACACCTTC.

The chain recombines TRBV9 with TRBJ2-3, with 9 bases lining up with TRBD1. Losses at the gene ends were 4 bases for V and 1 base for J; bases not matched to a gene: 7. Germline CDR1 SGDLS, CDR2 YYNGEE. The CDR3 extends over 16 amino acids. The CDR3, as DNA: TGTGCCAGCAGCTTCATGGGACAGGGAGGCACAGATACGCAGTATTTT. It codes for CASSFMGQGGTDTQYF.

The rearrangement links TRBV7-2 to TRBJ1-1; maybe TRBD1 (5 bases). Per the germline V gene, CDR1 is SGHTA and CDR2 is FQGNSA. The CDR3 totals 13 residues. The V and J ends lost 2 bases and 4 bases respectively, with 8 bases between them. The CDR3 nucleotides are TGTGCCAGCAGCTTACGGAGGGGCACTGAAGCTTTCTTT. This encodes CASSLRRGTEAFF.

This chain links TRBV11-2 with TRBJ2-5, with D perhaps matching TRBD2 (5 bases). Per the germline V gene, CDR1 is SGHAT and CDR2 is FQNNGV. The CDR3 is made up of 13 amino acids. With 1 base removed from V and 7 bases from J, the gap between germline ends came to 10 bases. CDR3 nucleotide sequence: TGTGCCAGCAGCTTAGGGATCGCGGGGACCCAGTACTTC. This gives the protein CASSLGIAGTQYF.

The chain is built from TRBV27 and TRBJ1-2; D possibly corresponds to TRBD1 (5 bases). Germline assignment: CDR1 MNHEY and CDR2 SMNVEV (reference sequence). The CDR3 length is 15 residues. Between the trimmed V and J ends, which lost 6 bases and 8 bases, there was a span of 22 bases. The CDR3 DNA reads as TGTGCCAGCAGCTCCTCCGTTCGGGGGACCTACGGCTACACCTTC. This codes for CASSSSVRGTYGYTF.

The chain combines TRBV18 with TRBJ1-3; D call uncertain. Germline V CDR1 and CDR2: KGHSH, LQKENI. The CDR3 extends over 15 amino acids. V was shortened by 0 bases and J by 4 bases, with 10 bases between the two germline ends. In DNA, the CDR3 is TGTGCCAGCTCACCACCGCTGGGCCCCGGAAACACCATATATTTT. This translates into CASSPPLGPGNTIYF.

The chain carries TRBV27 and TRBJ2-7; 9 bases align to TRBD1. Trimming took 2 bases from V and 6 from J; bases not matched to a gene: 8. Germline assignment: CDR1 MNHEY and CDR2 SMNVEV (reference sequence). This CDR3 contains 15 residues. The CDR3 DNA is TGTGCCAGCAGTTTAATTTGGGACAGGGTAGGCGAGCAGTACTTC. Protein sequence: CASSLIWDRVGEQYF.

For this clone: Other DNA sequences in the same sample also yield this CDR3. The V and J genes are TRBV27 and TRBJ1-2; 10 bases fit TRBD1. Germline CDR1 reads MNHEY; CDR2 reads SMNVEV (reference sequence). J gave up 7 bases and V 2 bases, and 4 bases lay outside the gene matches. The CDR3 extends over 14 amino acids. As DNA, the CDR3 is TGTGCCAGCAGTTTAAGACAGGGGGCGGGTGGCTACACCTTC. It encodes CASSLRQGAGGYTF.

The V gene is TRBV14, the J gene TRBJ2-1, with a tentative D call TRBD2 (5 bases). V lost 0 bases and J 6 bases, leaving 15 bases between the germline ends. The CDR3 consists of 16 residues. Per the germline V gene, CDR1 is SGHDN and CDR2 is FVKESK. The CDR3 loop is CASSQDPGLARNEQFF. CDR3 coding DNA: TGTGCCAGCAGCCAAGATCCAGGACTCGCACGCAATGAGCAGTTCTTC.

The genes are TRBV12-3 or TRBV12-4 and TRBJ1-3; no firm D call. Trimming took off 2 bases at V and 11 bases at J, with 13 bases between the two ends. This CDR3 has 13 amino acids. CDR3 amino acids: CASSLSDSGSIYF. DNA of the CDR3: TGTGCCAGCAGTTTAAGTGATTCAGGCTCCATATATTTT.

This rearrangement joins TRBV14 to TRBJ1-2; D is ambiguous. V was pared by 6 bases and J by 7 bases, with 12 bases between. The CDR3 length is 12 residues. CDR1 and CDR2 (germline): SGHDN, FVKESK. CDR3 amino acids: CASSKEIGGYTF. CDR3 DNA sequence: TGTGCCAGCAGTAAGGAGATCGGTGGCTACACCTTC. The whole variable domain, remainder taken from reference TRBV14 and TRBJ1-2, is EAGVTQFPSHSVIEKGQTVTLRCDPISGHDNLYWYRRVMGKEIKFLLHFVKESKQDESGMPNNRFLAERTGGTYSTLKVQPAELEDSGVYFCASSKEIGGYTFGSGTRLTVV.

V is TRBV11-2 and J is TRBJ2-2, with D unclear. Trimming removed 1 base at V and 6 bases at J, with 6 bases between. Germline V gene sequence: CDR1 SGHAT, CDR2 FQNNGV. This CDR3 contains 13 residues. CDR3 DNA sequence: TGTGCCAGCAGCTTAGCGGGTGCCGGGGAGCTGTTTTTT. Its translation: CASSLAGAGELFF.

The chain combines TRBV5-1 with TRBJ2-3; TRBD2 aligns across 8 bases. This CDR3 has 16 amino acids. Trimming removed 0 bases from V and 3 bases from J; junction bases left unmatched: 6. Germline V CDR1 and CDR2: SGHRS, YFSETQ. CDR3 DNA sequence: TGCGCCAGCAGCTTGGACTTCGGGGGGGCTACAGATACGCAGTATTTT. Translating it yields CASSLDFGGATDTQYF. Complete variable domain (other parts from reference TRBV5-1 and TRBJ2-3): KAGVTQTPRYLIKTRGQQVTLSCSPISGHRSVSWYQQTPGQGLQFLFEYFSETQRNKGNFPGRFSGRQFSNSRSEMNVSTLELGDSALYLCASSLDFGGATDTQYFGPGTRLTVL.

The chain is built from TRBV3-1 (or the pseudogene TRBV3-2) and TRBJ2-4; TRBD2 agrees at 11 bases. J was trimmed by 5 bases and V by 4 bases; bases with no gene match: 7. This CDR3 is 16 amino acids long. The V gene's germline CDR1 is LGHDT and CDR2 YNNKEL (reference sequence). The CDR3, as DNA: TGTGCCAGCAGCCCTGGTAGCGGGGGGGCTCAAAACATTCAGTACTTC. It specifies CASSPGSGGAQNIQYF.

This clone appeared once. The chain couples TRBV5-6 to TRBJ2-7, with D hard to call. V lost 5 bases, J lost 1 base, and 19 bases lay in between. Germline lookup yields CDR1 SGHDT and CDR2 YYEEEE. This CDR3 spans 16 amino acids. The CDR3 bases are TGTGCCAGCAGATTGCTTTTCGTTCCGGGTTCCTACGAGCAGTACTTC. This codes for CASRLLFVPGSYEQYF.

V usage is TRBV10-3 and J usage is TRBJ2-7; 8 bases fit TRBD1. The V segment lost 2 bases and the J segment 3 bases; nucleotides outside the gene matches: 3. Germline CDR1 ENHRY, CDR2 SYGVKD. The CDR3 has 14 residues. CDR3 DNA: TGTGCCATCAGTGAGGCGGACAGGGTCTACGAGCAGTACTTC. Translation gives CAISEADRVYEQYF.

A remark on this clone: At one of its ends the junction is not consistent with the germline gene, which may arise from a read error. The V and J genes are TRBV11-2 and TRBJ2-3, with D possibly TRBD2 on 6 matching bases. Germline V gene data show CDR1 as SGHAT and CDR2 as FQNNGV. This CDR3 comprises 17 residues. The CDR3: CASGLGLRRGVTDTQYF. For the CDR3, the DNA is TGTGCCAGCGGCTTAGGTCTTCGGAGGGGTGTAACAGATACGCAGTATTTT. The full variable domain, its missing parts supplied by reference TRBV11-2 and TRBJ2-3, is EAGVAQSPRYKIIEKRQSVAFWCNPISGHATLYWYQQILGQGPKLLIQFQNNGVVDDSQLPKDRFSAERLKGVDSTLKIQPAKLEDSAVYLCASGLGLRRGVTDTQYFGPGTRLTVL.

V usage is TRBV21-1 and J usage is TRBJ1-2; TRBD1 reflects the table's D call only, with no check against the DNA. TRBV21-1 is listed as a pseudogene. This CDR3 has 19 amino acids. In DNA, the CDR3 is TGTGCCAGCAACATGGAGAAGGGACACTATTTTCCCGACGGATATGGCTACACCTTC. This gives the protein CASNMEKGHYFPDGYGYTF.

The chain is built from TRBV3-1 (or the pseudogene TRBV3-2) and TRBJ2-2, with 11 bases matching TRBD1. The CDR3 extends over 17 amino acids. V lost 4 bases to trimming and J lost 2 bases; unmatched junction nucleotides: 6. Germline V gene lookup returns CDR1 LGHDT and CDR2 YNNKEL (reference sequence). The CDR3 protein is CASSLRRTGGNTGELFF. CDR3 sequence (DNA): TGTGCCAGCAGCCTCCGGCGGACAGGGGGCAACACCGGGGAGCTGTTTTTT.

In this sample, this clone turned up a few times. The gene calls are TRBV18 and TRBJ1-1; D gene uncertain. V shed 5 bases and J shed 1 base, with 14 bases lying between them. Germline values: CDR1 KGHSH, CDR2 LQKENI. The CDR3 is 15 amino acids. CDR3 sequence: CASSSAQTPNTEAFF. In DNA, the CDR3 is TGTGCCAGCTCATCCGCGCAGACTCCGAACACTGAAGCTTTCTTT.

The J gene is TRBJ1-3, the V gene TRBV30, with 7 bases fitting TRBD1. CDR3 length: 17 amino acids. Germline V gene data show CDR1 as GTSNPN and CDR2 as SVGIG (reference sequence). J lost 2 bases, V lost 2 bases, and 12 bases had no gene match. The CDR3 DNA sequence: TGTGCCTGGAGTACTCCCGGACAGGCCCCTACTGGAAACACCATATATTTT. Protein product: CAWSTPGQAPTGNTIYF.

V gene TRBV19 combines with J gene TRBJ1-5; D is uncertain. CDR1 LNHDA and CDR2 SQIVND come from the germline V gene (reference sequence). Trimming cost V 3 bases and J 0 bases, with 12 bases left between them. This CDR3 contains 16 residues. The CDR3, as DNA: TGTGCCAGTAGTATCTTTGCACTGTATAGCAATCAGCCCCAGCATTTT. It is translated as CASSIFALYSNQPQHF.

This chain joins TRBV9 and TRBJ2-3; TRBD2 aligns across 13 bases. Germline CDR1 reads SGDLS; CDR2 reads YYNGEE. The ends lost 4 bases at V and 2 bases at J; junction bases unmatched: 7. CDR3 length: 17 amino acids. The CDR3 nucleotides read TGTGCCAGCAGCTTAAGACTAGCGGGGGGACCCACAGATACGCAGTATTTT. This translates into CASSLRLAGGPTDTQYF.

V and J are TRBV5-1 and TRBJ1-2; D remains unclear. The CDR3 loop spans 13 amino acids. Germline V CDR1 and CDR2: SGHRS, YFSETQ. V was pared by 5 bases and J by 1 base, with 9 bases between. The CDR3 DNA follows: TGCGCCAGCAGGAGGGAAGGTAACTATGGCTACACCTTC. It codes for CASRREGNYGYTF.

The V and J genes are TRBV24-1 and TRBJ1-2; unclear D gene. Germline V lookup: CDR1 KGHDR, CDR2 SFDVKD. Trimming cost V 7 bases and J 0 bases, with 8 bases left between them. The CDR3 loop spans 13 amino acids. Written as DNA, the CDR3 is TGTGCCACCAGAGCGGGGACTAACTATGGCTACACCTTC. Translation: CATRAGTNYGYTF.

The rearrangement joins TRBV7-8 to TRBJ1-1, with 11 bases lining up with TRBD1. From germline, CDR1 is SGHVS and CDR2 FQNEAQ. The CDR3 is 17 residues long. V dropped 1 base and J dropped 5; count of bases not matched to a gene: 9. The chain's CDR3 is CASSLEGQGGRRTEAFF. The CDR3 DNA sequence: TGTGCCAGCAGCTTAGAGGGACAGGGGGGCCGGAGGACTGAAGCTTTCTTT.

V usage is TRBV27 and J usage is TRBJ2-7; no clear D gene. V was cut by 6 bases and J by 0 bases, with 12 bases left in between. The CDR3 length is 14 residues. Germline lookup yields CDR1 MNHEY and CDR2 SMNVEV (reference sequence). CDR3 protein: CASSYLSSSYEQYF. DNA for the CDR3: TGTGCCAGCAGCTACCTCTCGAGCTCCTACGAGCAGTACTTC.